The text below deals with one TCR beta chain. The data were obtained in a study of shared clonotypes between healthy human individuals. Study-level information: With ages of 18 to 49, the donors were a couple of women and three men.

Genomic DNA of unsorted samples came from some 91 million PBMCs. Trimming removed 4 bases from V and 2 bases from J; junction bases left unmatched: 6. The CDR3 consists of 15 residues. Germline CDR1 reads MNHEY; CDR2 reads SMNVEV (reference sequence). The authors sequenced unsorted PBMC DNA on ten immunoSEQ deep assay plates. The method was immunoSEQ multiplex PCR; TCRdb's version includes in-frame clones alone and lacks a portion of them. The sample lists some 510,000 clones, around 74% occurring once. The V gene is TRBV27, the J gene TRBJ2-5, with 8 nucleotides matching TRBD2. This TCR was recovered from a woman aged 40-49 years in good health. Some clones in this sample may be carry-over from other donors' samples. Sequenced input: PBMCs. The CDR3 nucleotides read TGTGCCAGCAGTTCCCAGCGGGAGACACAAGAGACCCAGTACTTC. Translated, it gives CASSSQRETQETQYF.